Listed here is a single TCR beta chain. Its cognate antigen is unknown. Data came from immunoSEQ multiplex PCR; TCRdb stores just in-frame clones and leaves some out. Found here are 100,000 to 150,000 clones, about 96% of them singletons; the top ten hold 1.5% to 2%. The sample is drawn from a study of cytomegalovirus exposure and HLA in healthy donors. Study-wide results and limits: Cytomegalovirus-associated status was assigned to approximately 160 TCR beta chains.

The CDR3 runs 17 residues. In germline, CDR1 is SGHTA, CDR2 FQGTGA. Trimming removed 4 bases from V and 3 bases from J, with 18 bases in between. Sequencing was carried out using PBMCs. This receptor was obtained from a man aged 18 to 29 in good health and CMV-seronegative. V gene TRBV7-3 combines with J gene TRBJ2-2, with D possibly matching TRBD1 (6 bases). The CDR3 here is CASSSGLAGVYTGELFF. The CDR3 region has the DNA TGTGCCAGCAGCTCCGGTTTAGCAGGGGTTTACACCGGGGAGCTGTTTTTT.